This T cell receptor (beta chain) was observed in a study of T cells after yellow fever vaccination. Study background: Libraries from low-cell-number fractions were prepared with the SMART-Seq v4 Ultra Low Input RNA kit. General observations from the study: It was a weaker secondary response, yet one that peaked faster, at day 5 versus 15.

This clonotype was counted ten times or more. No antigen is known for it. 5'RACE template switching produced TCR cDNA carrying a universal primer site and UMIs. TCRdb ran MiXCR on the 5' RACE reads and lists one entry per CDR3 protein. This sample yields tens of thousands of distinct CDR3 sequences, of which approximately 5% are seen a single time; under 2.5% belongs to the top ten. The sequence was collected from a man in his late teens or twenties who received the YFV17D yellow fever vaccine. The sequencing used CD4+ T cells sorted from PBMCs, collected less than 16 days after the first yellow fever vaccination.

The CDR3 coding sequence is TGCAGCGTTTGGACAGATGACTATGGCTACACCTTC. Residues: CSVWTDDYGYTF. The chain is built from TRBV29-1 and TRBJ1-2; D may be TRBD1 (6 bases). Germline V gene lookup returns CDR1 SQVTM and CDR2 ANQGSEA. V was shortened by 5 bases and J by 3 bases, with 10 bases between the two germline ends. The CDR3 loop spans 12 amino acids. Full variable domain (outside the CDR3, taken from reference TRBV29-1 and TRBJ1-2): SAVISQKPSRDICQRGTSLTIQCQVDSQVTMMFWYRQQPGQSLTLIATANQGSEATYESGFVIDKFPISRPNLTFSTLTVSNMSPEDSSIYLCSVWTDDYGYTFGSGTRLTVV.